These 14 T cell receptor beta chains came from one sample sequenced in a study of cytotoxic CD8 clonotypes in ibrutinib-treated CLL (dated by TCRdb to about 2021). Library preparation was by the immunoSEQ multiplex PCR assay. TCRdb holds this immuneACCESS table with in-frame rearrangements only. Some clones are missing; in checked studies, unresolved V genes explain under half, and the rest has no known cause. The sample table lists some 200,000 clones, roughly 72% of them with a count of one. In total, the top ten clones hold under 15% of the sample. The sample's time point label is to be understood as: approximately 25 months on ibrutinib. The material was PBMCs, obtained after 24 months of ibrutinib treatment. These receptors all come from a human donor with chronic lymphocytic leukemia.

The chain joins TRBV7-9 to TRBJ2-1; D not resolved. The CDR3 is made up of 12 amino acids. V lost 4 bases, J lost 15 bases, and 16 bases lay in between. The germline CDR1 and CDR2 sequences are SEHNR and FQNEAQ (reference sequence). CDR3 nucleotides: TGTGCCAGCAGCTCGCCAAATATAATCTGGTTCTTC. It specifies CASSSPNIIWFF. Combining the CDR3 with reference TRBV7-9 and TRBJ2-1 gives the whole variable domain DTGVSQNPRHKITKRGQNVTFRCDPISEHNRLYWYRQTLGQGPEFLTYFQNEAQLEKSRLLSDRFSAERPKGSFSTLEIQRTEQGDSAMYLCASSSPNIIWFFGPGTRLTVL.

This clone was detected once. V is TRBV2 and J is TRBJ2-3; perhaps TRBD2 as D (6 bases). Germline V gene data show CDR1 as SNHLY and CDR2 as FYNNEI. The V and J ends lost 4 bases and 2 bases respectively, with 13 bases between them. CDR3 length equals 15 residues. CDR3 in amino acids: CASSGRGRITDTQYF. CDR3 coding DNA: TGTGCCAGCAGTGGGCGGGGCAGAATCACAGATACGCAGTATTTT. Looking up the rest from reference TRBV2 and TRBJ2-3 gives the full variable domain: EPEVTQTPSHQVTQMGQEVILRCVPISNHLYFYWYRQILGQKVEFLVSFYNNEISEKSEIFDDQFSVERPDGSNFTLKIRSTKLEDSAMYFCASSGRGRITDTQYFGPGTRLTVL.

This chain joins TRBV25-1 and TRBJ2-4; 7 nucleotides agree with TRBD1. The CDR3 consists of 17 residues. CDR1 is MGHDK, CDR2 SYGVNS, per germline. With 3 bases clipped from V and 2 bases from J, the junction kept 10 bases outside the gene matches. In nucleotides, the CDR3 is TGTGCCAGCAGTGAGATAGGGGGCGCGACCCCCAAAAACATTCAGTACTTC. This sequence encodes CASSEIGGATPKNIQYF.

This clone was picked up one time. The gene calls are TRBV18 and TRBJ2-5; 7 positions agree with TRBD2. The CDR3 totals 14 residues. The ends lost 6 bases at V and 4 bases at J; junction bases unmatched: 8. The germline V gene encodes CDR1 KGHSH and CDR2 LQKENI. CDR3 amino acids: CASSVLTGGETQYF. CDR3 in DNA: TGTGCCAGCTCCGTTTTGACGGGAGGAGAGACCCAGTACTTC.

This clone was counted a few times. The CDR3 DNA is TGTGCCAGCAGCCGAGATTTCGAGCAGTACTTC. It yields the protein CASSRDFEQYF. The chain couples TRBV7-9 to TRBJ2-7, with unresolved D. Trimming left V 5 bases short and J 6 bases short, with 8 bases between. The CDR3 length is 11 residues. The germline V gene has CDR1 SEHNR and CDR2 FQNEAQ (reference sequence).

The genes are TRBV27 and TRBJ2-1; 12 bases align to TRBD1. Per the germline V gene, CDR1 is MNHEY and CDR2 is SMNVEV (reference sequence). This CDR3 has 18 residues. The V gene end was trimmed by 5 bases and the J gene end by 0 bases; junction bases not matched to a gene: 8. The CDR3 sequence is CASSNPGQGAASYNEQFF. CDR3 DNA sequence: TGTGCCAGCAGTAATCCGGGACAGGGGGCAGCCTCCTACAATGAGCAGTTCTTC.

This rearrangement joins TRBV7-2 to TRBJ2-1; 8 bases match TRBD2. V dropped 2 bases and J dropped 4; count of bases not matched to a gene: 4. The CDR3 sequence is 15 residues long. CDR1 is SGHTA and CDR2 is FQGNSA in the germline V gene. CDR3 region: CASSLTLAEYNEQFF. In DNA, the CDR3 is TGTGCCAGCAGCTTAACACTAGCGGAATACAATGAGCAGTTCTTC.

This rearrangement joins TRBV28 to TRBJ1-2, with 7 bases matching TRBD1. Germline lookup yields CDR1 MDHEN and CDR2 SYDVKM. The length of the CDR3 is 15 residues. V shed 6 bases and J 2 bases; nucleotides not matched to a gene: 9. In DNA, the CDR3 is TGTGCCAGCAGCCGCACAGGGGCCCCCAACTATGGCTACACCTTC. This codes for CASSRTGAPNYGYTF.

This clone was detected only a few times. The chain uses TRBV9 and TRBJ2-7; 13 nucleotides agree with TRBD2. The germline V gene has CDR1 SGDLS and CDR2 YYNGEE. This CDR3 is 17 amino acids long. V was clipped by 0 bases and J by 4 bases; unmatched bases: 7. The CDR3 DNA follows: TGTGCCAGCAGCGTAGGGACTAGCGGGAGTTTCGGGTACGAGCAGTACTTC. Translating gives CASSVGTSGSFGYEQYF.

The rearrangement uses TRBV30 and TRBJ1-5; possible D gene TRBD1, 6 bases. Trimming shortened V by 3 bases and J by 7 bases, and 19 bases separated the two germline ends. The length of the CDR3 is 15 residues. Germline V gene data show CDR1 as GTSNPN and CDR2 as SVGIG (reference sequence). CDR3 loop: CAWSHQGRLFQPQHF. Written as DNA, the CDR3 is TGTGCCTGGAGCCACCAGGGGCGCCTTTTCCAGCCCCAGCATTTT. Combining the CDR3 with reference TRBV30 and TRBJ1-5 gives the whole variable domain SQTIHQWPATLVQPVGSPLSLECTVEGTSNPNLYWYRQAAGRGLQLLFYSVGIGQISSEVPQNLSASRPQDRQFILSSKKLLLSDSGFYLCAWSHQGRLFQPQHFGDGTRLSIL.

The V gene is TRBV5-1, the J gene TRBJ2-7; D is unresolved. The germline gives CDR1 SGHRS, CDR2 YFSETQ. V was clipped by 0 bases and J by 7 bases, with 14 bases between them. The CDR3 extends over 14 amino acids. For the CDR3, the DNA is TGCGCCAGCAGCTTGGCTCGAGGTAGCTGGGAGCAGTACTTC. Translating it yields CASSLARGSWEQYF.

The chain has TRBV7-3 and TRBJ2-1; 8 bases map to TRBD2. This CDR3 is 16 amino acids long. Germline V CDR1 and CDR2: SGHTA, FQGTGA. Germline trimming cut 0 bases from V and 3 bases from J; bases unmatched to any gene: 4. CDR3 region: CASSLTVAGSYNEQFF. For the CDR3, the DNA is TGTGCCAGCAGCTTAACGGTAGCGGGAAGCTACAATGAGCAGTTCTTC.

The CDR3 DNA reads as TGTGCCAGCAGCCCGCCGTGGTTAGAGACCCAGTACTTC. This codes for CASSPPWLETQYF. The chain links TRBV7-2 to TRBJ2-5; D not certain. Germline CDR1 SGHTA, CDR2 FQGNSA. V lost 5 bases and J 4 bases, leaving 11 bases between the germline ends. The CDR3 runs to 13 residues.

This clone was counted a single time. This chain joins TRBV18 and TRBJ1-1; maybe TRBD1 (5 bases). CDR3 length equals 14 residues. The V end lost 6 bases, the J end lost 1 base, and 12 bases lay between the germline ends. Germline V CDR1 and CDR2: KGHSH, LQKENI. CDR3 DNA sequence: TGTGCCAGCTCCGAGACTGGACAGAACACTGAAGCTTTCTTT. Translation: CASSETGQNTEAFF.